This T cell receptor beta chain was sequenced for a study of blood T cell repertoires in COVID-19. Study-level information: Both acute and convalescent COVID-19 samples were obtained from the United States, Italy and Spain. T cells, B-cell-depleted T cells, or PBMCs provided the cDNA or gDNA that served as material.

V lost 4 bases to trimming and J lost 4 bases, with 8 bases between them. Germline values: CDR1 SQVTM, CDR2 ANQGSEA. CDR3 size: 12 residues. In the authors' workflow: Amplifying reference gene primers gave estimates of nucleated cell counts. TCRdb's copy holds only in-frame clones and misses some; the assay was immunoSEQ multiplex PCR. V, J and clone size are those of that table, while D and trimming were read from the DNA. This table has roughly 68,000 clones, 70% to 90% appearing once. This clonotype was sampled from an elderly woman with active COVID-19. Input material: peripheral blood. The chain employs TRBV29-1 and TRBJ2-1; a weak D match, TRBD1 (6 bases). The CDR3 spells CSVGGGYNEQFF. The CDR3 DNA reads TGCAGCGTTGGAGGGGGATACAATGAGCAGTTCTTC.